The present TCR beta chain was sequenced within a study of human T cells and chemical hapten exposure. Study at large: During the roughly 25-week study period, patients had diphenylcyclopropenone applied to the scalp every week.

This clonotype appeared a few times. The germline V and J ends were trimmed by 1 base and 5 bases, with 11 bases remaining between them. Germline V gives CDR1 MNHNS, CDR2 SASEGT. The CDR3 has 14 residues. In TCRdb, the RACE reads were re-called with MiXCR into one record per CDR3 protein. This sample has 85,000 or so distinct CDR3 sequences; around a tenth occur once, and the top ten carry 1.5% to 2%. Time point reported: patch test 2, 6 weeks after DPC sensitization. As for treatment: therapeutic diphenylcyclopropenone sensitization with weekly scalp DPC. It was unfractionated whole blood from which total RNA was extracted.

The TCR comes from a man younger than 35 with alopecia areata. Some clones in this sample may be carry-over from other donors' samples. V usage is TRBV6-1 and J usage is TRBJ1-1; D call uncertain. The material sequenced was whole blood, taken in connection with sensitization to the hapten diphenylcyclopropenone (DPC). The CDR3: CASSEERGWTEAFF. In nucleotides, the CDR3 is TGTGCCAGCAGTGAAGAGCGGGGATGGACTGAAGCTTTCTTT.